One and the same sample provided the 25 T cell receptor beta chains below, sequenced in a study of cytomegalovirus exposure and HLA in healthy donors. PCR involved 60 Vbeta and 13 Jbeta primers. This table comes from immunoSEQ multiplex PCR, and its TCRdb copy is limited to in-frame clones, with some not included. The data contain about 65,000 clones, 80% of them singletons. The sample taken for sequencing was PBMCs. These receptors originate from a young woman in good health and CMV-seronegative.

The V call is TRBV5-1, the J call TRBJ2-1; TRBD2 might be the D (5 bases). This CDR3 has 15 residues. V lost 0 bases, J lost 1 base, and 8 bases lay in between. Germline V CDR1 and CDR2: SGHRS, YFSETQ. DNA for the CDR3: TGCGCCAGCAGCTTGGCAGCGGCATCCTACAATGAGCAGTTCTTC. Encoded protein: CASSLAAASYNEQFF.

The chain has TRBV6-5 and TRBJ2-7; TRBD2 aligns across 10 bases. Germline CDR1 is MNHEY and CDR2 is SVGAGI. The CDR3 runs 14 residues. With 5 bases clipped from V and 2 bases from J, the junction kept 3 bases outside the gene matches. The CDR3 region has the DNA TGTGCCAGCAGTAACGGACTAGCGGCCTACGAGCAGTACTTC. This sequence encodes CASSNGLAAYEQYF.

The chain recombines TRBV6-6 with TRBJ2-5; D ambiguous. The CDR3 is 15 residues long. CDR1 MNHNY and CDR2 SVGAGI come from the germline V gene (reference sequence). Deletions cut 4 bases from V and 2 bases from J, with 14 bases between. CDR3 region: CASSSPRAEQETQYF. The CDR3 DNA follows: TGTGCCAGCAGTTCGCCTAGAGCCGAACAAGAGACCCAGTACTTC.

J is TRBJ1-5 and V is TRBV30, with a tentative D call TRBD1 (5 bases). The length of the CDR3 is 14 residues. Trimming removed 4 bases at V and 6 bases at J, with 16 bases between. CDR1 GTSNPN and CDR2 SVGIG come from the germline V gene (reference sequence). For the CDR3, the DNA is TGTGCCTGGACCCCCAAGGGAGGGGCTCAGCCCCAGCATTTT. It yields the protein CAWTPKGGAQPQHF.

The chain employs TRBV9 and TRBJ2-3, with D tentatively TRBD2 (6 bases). The germline gives CDR1 SGDLS, CDR2 YYNGEE. CDR3 length: 15 amino acids. Trimming took off 0 bases at V and 1 base at J, with 9 bases between the two ends. CDR3 DNA sequence: TGTGCCAGCAGCGTAGTAGCTAGCGGCACAGATACGCAGTATTTT. Translation gives CASSVVASGTDTQYF.

This clone was counted once. The chain has TRBV7-8 and TRBJ2-1; 8 bases map to TRBD1. Per the germline V gene, CDR1 is SGHVS and CDR2 is FQNEAQ. This CDR3 is built from 13 residues. The ends lost 5 bases at V and 6 bases at J; junction bases unmatched: 3. CDR3 protein: CASSRTGTNEQFF. The CDR3 nucleotides read TGTGCCAGCAGCCGGACAGGGACCAATGAGCAGTTCTTC.

This sequence joins TRBV6-4 and TRBJ1-1; the D gene is possibly TRBD1 (6 bases). The V end was cut by 4 bases, the J end by 1 base, with 7 bases between. The germline CDR1 and CDR2 sequences are MRHNA and SNTAGT. This CDR3 has 13 amino acids. CDR3 bases: TGTGCCAGCAGTGCAGGGGCGAACACTGAAGCTTTCTTT. Translated, it gives CASSAGANTEAFF.

V gene TRBV29-1 combines with J gene TRBJ2-2; D remains ambiguous. V was shortened by 1 base and J by 0 bases, with 6 bases between the two germline ends. Germline CDR1 and CDR2: SQVTM and ANQGSEA. The CDR3 covers 14 residues. The CDR3 sequence: CSVEGPANTGELFF. Here the CDR3 DNA reads TGCAGCGTTGAAGGCCCGGCGAACACCGGGGAGCTGTTTTTT.

The rearrangement links TRBV4-1 to TRBJ2-3; 9 bases map to TRBD2. The CDR3 consists of 16 residues. CDR1 MGHRA and CDR2 YSYEKL come from the germline V gene. Unmatched junction bases numbered 11, after V lost 7 bases and J lost 3 bases. The CDR3 DNA is TGCGCCAGCAAACTCGCACTAGCGGGTCTTACAGATACGCAGTATTTT. Protein sequence: CASKLALAGLTDTQYF.

This clone was picked up a small number of times. V and J are TRBV6-1 and TRBJ1-5, with D uncertain. The CDR3 consists of 13 residues. Germline V gives CDR1 MNHNS, CDR2 SASEGT. V was clipped by 4 bases and J by 5 bases, with 9 bases between them. CDR3 coding DNA: TGTGCCAGCAGTGGAAGAGGGCATCAGCCCCAGCATTTT. As protein: CASSGRGHQPQHF.

The rearrangement joins TRBV28 to TRBJ1-3, with D uncertain. Germline CDR1 is MDHEN and CDR2 is SYDVKM. Trimming cost V 5 bases and J 1 base, with 18 bases left between them. CDR3 length: 17 amino acids. CDR3 bases: TGTGCCAGCAGTCCCCGCCGATGGTCGGTGTCTGGAAACACCATATATTTT. This translates into CASSPRRWSVSGNTIYF.

The V and J genes are TRBV10-1 and TRBJ2-3; the D is unclear. Germline CDR1 reads WNHNN; CDR2 reads SYGVQD (reference sequence). The CDR3 covers 15 residues. V was pared by 3 bases and J by 2 bases, with 12 bases between. The CDR3 bases are TGCGCCAGCAGTGATAGTCTGTCACCCACAGATACGCAGTATTTT. Its translation is CASSDSLSPTDTQYF.

A word on this clone: The same CDR3 arises from other DNA sequences in this sample as well. This chain connects TRBV7-9 to TRBJ2-1; maybe TRBD1 (5 bases). Trimming left V 8 bases short and J 9 bases short, with 17 bases between. CDR1 is SEHNR and CDR2 is FQNEAQ in the germline V gene (reference sequence). The CDR3 is made up of 13 amino acids. CDR3 coding DNA: TGTGCCAGCCTCTCAGGGAACTGGGGTGAGCAGTTCTTC. Translating gives CASLSGNWGEQFF. Based on the CDR3 plus reference TRBV7-9 and TRBJ2-1, the full variable domain is DTGVSQNPRHKITKRGQNVTFRCDPISEHNRLYWYRQTLGQGPEFLTYFQNEAQLEKSRLLSDRFSAERPKGSFSTLEIQRTEQGDSAMYLCASLSGNWGEQFFGPGTRLTVL.

The J gene is TRBJ1-6, the V gene TRBV6-6; weak D call: TRBD1 (5 bases). The germline gives CDR1 MNHNY, CDR2 SVGAGI (reference sequence). This CDR3 has 14 amino acids. Trimming took 4 bases from V and 12 from J, leaving 16 bases between them. Written as DNA, the CDR3 is TGTGCCAGCAGTTTGGGGCAGGAGTGGGAACCCCTCCACTTT. Translated, it gives CASSLGQEWEPLHF.

The gene calls are TRBV9 and TRBJ2-7; D might be TRBD1 (5 bases). Germline assignment: CDR1 SGDLS and CDR2 YYNGEE. The CDR3 spans 13 residues. With 3 bases removed from V and 9 bases from J, the gap between germline ends came to 16 bases. The CDR3 sequence is CASSAKGADLQYF. The CDR3 coding sequence is TGTGCCAGCAGCGCTAAAGGGGCGGATTTGCAGTACTTC.

V usage is TRBV27 and J usage is TRBJ1-1, with D perhaps matching TRBD1 (6 bases). This CDR3 spans 11 amino acids. CDR1 and CDR2 (germline): MNHEY, SMNVEV (reference sequence). V lost 8 bases and J 8 bases, leaving 12 bases between the germline ends. The CDR3 coding sequence is TGTGCCAGCCAAGGGGGGGTCGAAGCTTTCTTT. The encoded protein is CASQGGVEAFF.

The V and J genes are TRBV6-1 and TRBJ2-5; 7 bases map to TRBD2. The CDR3 is 15 residues long. After removal of 1 base from V and 4 bases from J, the junction contained 6 bases not matched to a gene. The germline gives CDR1 MNHNS, CDR2 SASEGT. The chain's CDR3 is CASSEGASGSETQYF. The CDR3 DNA reads TGTGCCAGCAGTGAAGGGGCTAGCGGTTCAGAGACCCAGTACTTC.

This clone was observed a single time. The rearrangement uses TRBV5-1 and TRBJ2-7, with TRBD1 matching 8 bases. Losses at the gene ends were 4 bases for V and 0 bases for J; bases not matched to a gene: 6. Germline V gene data show CDR1 as SGHRS and CDR2 as YFSETQ. The CDR3 is 15 amino acids. CDR3 in DNA: TGCGCCAGCAGCCCCCGGGACAGGAGCTCCTACGAGCAGTACTTC. As protein: CASSPRDRSSYEQYF.

The rearrangement joins TRBV5-1 to TRBJ1-2; maybe TRBD1 (6 bases). Trimming left V 0 bases short and J 7 bases short, with 7 bases between. Per germline, CDR1 SGHRS and CDR2 YFSETQ. The CDR3 loop spans 12 amino acids. The CDR3 reads CASSLEQGGYTF. Here the CDR3 DNA reads TGCGCCAGCAGCTTGGAACAGGGTGGCTACACCTTC.

About this clone: Compared with germline, one end of the junction differs, possibly owing to a read error. The chain couples TRBV5-1 to TRBJ1-1; D gene uncertain. Per the germline V gene, CDR1 is SGHRS and CDR2 is YFSETQ. The CDR3 totals 11 residues. CDR3 sequence: CASSFNSEAFF. Here the CDR3 DNA reads TGCGCCAGCAGCTTTAACAGTGAAGCTTTCTTT.

This clone was found a few times. This chain connects TRBV2 to TRBJ2-3, with 10 bases matching TRBD2. The CDR3 has 17 residues. Germline V CDR1 and CDR2: SNHLY, FYNNEI. Trimming took 2 bases from V and 5 from J; bases not matched to a gene: 10. DNA of the CDR3: TGTGCCAGCAGTGAAAGGGTTAGCGGGGGGCATGGAGATACGCAGTATTTT. Protein: CASSERVSGGHGDTQYF. The whole variable domain, remainder taken from reference TRBV2 and TRBJ2-3, is EPEVTQTPSHQVTQMGQEVILRCVPISNHLYFYWYRQILGQKVEFLVSFYNNEISEKSEIFDDQFSVERPDGSNFTLKIRSTKLEDSAMYFCASSERVSGGHGDTQYFGPGTRLTVL.

The CDR3: CASSEAYLTNYGYTF. CDR3 nucleotide sequence: TGTGCCAGCAGTGAAGCGTACTTGACTAACTATGGCTACACCTTC. This sequence joins TRBV6-1 and TRBJ1-2, with no clear D. Trimming pared 0 bases from V and 0 bases from J, leaving 8 bases between. The germline CDR1 and CDR2 sequences are MNHNS and SASEGT. The CDR3 spans 15 residues.

The CDR3 sequence: CASSPGQGAGEQYF. DNA for the CDR3: TGTGCCAGCAGCCCGGGACAGGGGGCGGGAGAGCAGTACTTC. This sequence joins TRBV7-9 and TRBJ2-7, with 12 bases matching TRBD1. CDR3 length: 14 amino acids. Germline V gene sequence: CDR1 SEHNR, CDR2 FQNEAQ (reference sequence). V gave up 5 bases and J gave up 7 bases; unmatched junction bases: 6.

Of note for this clone: One end of the junction fails to match germline, which may point to a read error. This chain connects TRBV29-1 to TRBJ2-7; a possible D gene is TRBD1 (6 bases). Germline V gene sequence: CDR1 SQVTM, CDR2 ANQGSEA. The CDR3 is 14 residues long. CDR3 DNA: TGCAGCGTGTCACGACAGGAGCGTTCGGCGGAGGAGCACTTC. Residues: CSVSRQERSAEEHF.

This clone is medium-sized by share. V gene TRBV4-1 combines with J gene TRBJ1-2, with 8 positions matching TRBD1. Per germline, CDR1 MGHRA and CDR2 YSYEKL. CDR3 length: 20 amino acids. The V and J ends lost 0 bases and 2 bases, in that order; junction bases with no gene match: 17. Written as DNA, the CDR3 is TGCGCCAGCAGCCAAGATTCAACGGTACGATGGGACAGGACGAACTATGGCTACACCTTC. It specifies CASSQDSTVRWDRTNYGYTF.